The clone carrying this T cell receptor beta chain was observed at least ten times. The antigen remains undetermined. This record belongs to a study of immune heterogeneity within non-small cell lung tumors. V shed 3 bases and J shed 4 bases, with 10 bases lying between them. The germline CDR1 and CDR2 sequences are LNHDA and SQIVND (reference sequence). The CDR3 runs 13 residues. Template material comprised bulk tumor genomic DNA at roughly 600 ng per sample. Several biopsies per primary tumor, spaced far apart, were taken during surgery. Their non-small cell lung cancer was newly diagnosed and untreated, and the patients underwent curative surgery. The TCR beta CDR3 region was amplified by multiplex PCR employing 32 V and 13 J primers. TCRdb itself ran the multiplex PCR reads through MiXCR, one entry per CDR3 protein. Among around 21,000 distinct CDR3 sequences, 28% were seen once, and the ten largest hold 4% to 5.5%.

Study results and limitations: Identical dominant CDR3 beta clonotypes recurred among a patient's tumor sites, alongside site-unique high-frequency clones. Locally, T-cell clonality showed a moderate but significant correlation with tumor mutational burden measured at the same site (R about 0.3).

The sample was lung tumor tissue. This sequence was found in a man aged 35 to 55 with non-small cell lung cancer. The chain has TRBV19 and TRBJ2-7; no clear D. The CDR3 is CASSIRPTYEQYF. In DNA form, the CDR3 reads TGTGCCAGTAGTATTCGGCCTACATACGAGCAGTACTTC.